What follows are 16 T cell receptor beta chains derived from one specimen sequenced in a study of Graves' ophthalmopathy and Graves' hyperthyroidism. TCR beta CDR3 regions were amplified from RNA transcripts. The library came from an HTBI-primed first-round RT-PCR and a second-round multiplex PCR. MiXCR, applied by TCRdb to the multiplex PCR reads, yields one record per CDR3 protein. The sample has about 480,000 distinct CDR3 sequences, around 15% seen once. Sequencing input: blood. All receptors come from a woman aged 25-40 years with Graves' ophthalmopathy.

The table lists this clonotype with a few counts. The rearrangement uses TRBV28 and TRBJ2-7; D unresolved. The V gene lost 3 bases and the J gene lost 5 bases, with 14 bases spanning the gap. This CDR3 is 14 amino acids long. CDR1 and CDR2 from the germline V gene are MDHEN and SYDVKM. CDR3 protein: CASSFTDPPNEQYF. The CDR3 DNA reads TGTGCCAGCAGTTTTACGGACCCACCCAACGAGCAGTACTTC.

Of note for this clonotype: Compared with germline, one end of the junction differs, possibly owing to a read error. The chain links TRBV27 to TRBJ1-5, with D unresolved. Germline values: CDR1 MNHEY, CDR2 SMNVEV (reference sequence). CDR3 size: 13 residues. CDR3 amino acids: CSSSLSGNQPQHF. The DNA for the CDR3 is TGTTCCAGCAGTTTATCGGGAAATCAGCCCCAGCATTTT.

The gene calls are TRBV12-3 or TRBV12-4 and TRBJ2-7; 9 positions agree with TRBD1. The V and J ends lost 5 bases and 5 bases, in that order; junction bases with no gene match: 10. The CDR3 extends over 15 amino acids. The DNA of the CDR3 is TGTGCCAGCAGTCCGACGGACAGGGGCGCCCACGAGCAGTACTTC. Encoded protein: CASSPTDRGAHEQYF.

This clonotype was recorded at least ten times. The CDR3 sequence: CASRPYTNTEAFF. CDR3 DNA: TGTGCCAGCAGGCCCTATACGAACACTGAAGCTTTCTTT. The chain combines TRBV7-9 with TRBJ1-1; the D is unclear. The CDR3 is 13 amino acids. Trimming shortened V by 6 bases and J by 1 base, and 9 bases separated the two germline ends. Germline V gene data show CDR1 as SEHNR and CDR2 as FQNEAQ (reference sequence).

The sample holds many counts of this clonotype. CDR3 DNA sequence: TGTGCTAGTGGTTTGGGGGGGGACACTGAAGCTTTCTTT. Residues: CASGLGGDTEAFF. V usage is TRBV12-5 and J usage is TRBJ1-1, with a tentative D call TRBD1 (5 bases). In germline, CDR1 is LGHNT, CDR2 FRNRAP. The V and J ends lost 1 base and 3 bases respectively, with 6 bases between them. The CDR3 runs 13 residues.

This clonotype showed up many times. This rearrangement joins TRBV7-2 to TRBJ1-1; 8 bases map to TRBD1. J was trimmed by 5 bases and V by 5 bases; bases with no gene match: 7. From germline, CDR1 is SGHTA and CDR2 FQGNSA. The CDR3 length is 14 residues. This CDR3 reads CASSPTGGRTEAFF. Written as DNA, the CDR3 is TGTGCCAGCAGCCCTACAGGGGGAAGGACTGAAGCTTTCTTT.

This clonotype appeared once. A much bigger clone sits one base away, suggesting this may be a read error. The chain recombines TRBV12-3 or TRBV12-4 with TRBJ1-2, with D unresolved. The CDR3 has 14 amino acids. CDR3 in DNA: TGTGCCATCAGTTTGGGCGGGGTCCCCTATGGCTACACCTTC. As protein: CAISLGGVPYGYTF.

DNA for the CDR3: TGTGCCAGCATTGGACAGTTCCGGGAGGCTTTCTTT. Amino acid sequence: CASIGQFREAFF. The chain carries TRBV6-1 and TRBJ1-1, with D possibly TRBD1 on 6 matching bases. The CDR3 runs 12 residues. Looked up from germline, CDR1 is MNHNS and CDR2 is SASEGT. The V end was cut by 7 bases, the J end by 11 bases, with 17 bases between.

This clonotype has ten or more counts. This may arise from a read error, as a much more abundant clone is one base away. This chain links TRBV6-1 with TRBJ2-7, with 9 bases fitting TRBD1. The CDR3 spans 14 residues. Germline lookup yields CDR1 MNHNS and CDR2 SASEGT. With 4 bases clipped from V and 3 bases from J, the junction kept 4 bases outside the gene matches. CDR3 nucleotides: TGTGCCAGCAGTGCCCGGGACAGGGACTACGAGCAGTACTTC. Translated, it gives CASSARDRDYEQYF.

This clonotype appeared many times. The chain employs TRBV11-2 and TRBJ2-6; D uncertain. The CDR3 is made up of 13 amino acids. The ends were cut back, 6 bases at V and 4 bases at J, with 7 bases in the middle. Germline assignment: CDR1 SGHAT and CDR2 FQNNGV. CDR3 amino acids: CASSFPGANVLTF. The CDR3, as DNA: TGTGCCAGCAGTTTTCCCGGGGCCAACGTCCTGACTTTC.

This clonotype was seen at least ten times. One end of the junction fails to match germline, which may point to a read error. The V and J genes are TRBV5-1 and TRBJ1-2; no clear D. The CDR3 totals 12 residues. The germline V gene encodes CDR1 SGHRS and CDR2 YFSETQ. In nucleotides, the CDR3 is TGCGCCGGCAGCCGACGGAATGGTGGCTACACCTTC. Amino acids: CAGSRRNGGYTF.

This clonotype was detected many times. The chain employs TRBV12-3 or TRBV12-4 and TRBJ1-2, with a tentative D call TRBD1 (5 bases). Trimming left V 6 bases short and J 6 bases short, with 14 bases between. The CDR3 runs to 13 residues. CDR3 sequence reads: CASREDTENGYTF. In DNA, the CDR3 is TGTGCCAGCAGAGAGGACACGGAAAATGGCTACACCTTC.

This clonotype has a count of ten or more. The rearrangement joins TRBV19 to TRBJ1-2; possible D gene TRBD1, 6 bases. The CDR3 totals 13 residues. The germline CDR1 and CDR2 sequences are LNHDA and SQIVND (reference sequence). V lost 6 bases to trimming and J lost 5 bases, with 13 bases between them. The CDR3 DNA reads TGTGCCAGTAGGGGGGCCGCGGGGTATGGCTACACCTTC. This gives the protein CASRGAAGYGYTF.

Concerning this clonotype: This may come from a read error, since a much larger clone is one base off. The V gene is TRBV20-1, the J gene TRBJ1-6; D remains ambiguous. This CDR3 has 18 amino acids. Germline V gene sequence: CDR1 DFQATT, CDR2 SNEGSKA (reference sequence). Trimming took 2 bases from V and 8 from J, leaving 25 bases between them. The CDR3 DNA follows: TGCAGTGCTAGACCCTCCCACAACGATGGCCTTCCTCATTCACCCCTCCACTTT. Encoded protein: CSARPSHNDGLPHSPLHF.

This clonotype came up many times. V and J are TRBV5-1 and TRBJ1-2; D might be TRBD1 (6 bases). Germline values: CDR1 SGHRS, CDR2 YFSETQ. Trimming cost V 4 bases and J 7 bases, with 11 bases left between them. The CDR3 spans 12 residues. The CDR3 DNA follows: TGCGCCAGCAGCCCCGAGGGGGGTGGCTACACCTTC. It yields the protein CASSPEGGGYTF.

The chain carries TRBV19 and TRBJ2-4; D uncertain. The ends were cut back, 4 bases at V and 0 bases at J, with 10 bases in the middle. Per germline, CDR1 LNHDA and CDR2 SQIVND (reference sequence). CDR3 length equals 15 residues. The chain's CDR3 is CASSNRQLAKNIQYF. In nucleotides, the CDR3 is TGTGCCAGTAGTAACCGACAACTAGCCAAAAACATTCAGTACTTC.